The rows below give T cell receptor beta chains drawn from one sample of a study of T cell repertoires in cytomegalovirus infection. No antigen is known for these receptors. TCRdb reprocessed the reads via MiXCR and lists one record per CDR3 protein. The sample carries roughly 500,000 distinct CDR3 sequences, 33% recorded once. The input for sequencing was cultured PBMCs, taken from culture after CMV antigen stimulation. Every receptor here comes from a human donor in good health (CMV status not recorded). Some clones in this sample may be carry-over from other donors' samples. Both conserved end residues are trimmed from each CDR3.

v_gene	CDR3aa
TRBV2	ASSEVGGMSEQF
TRBV18	ASSPPLGTDTQY
TRBV12-3/TRBV12-4	ASSRTDGSGYT
TRBV7-2	ASSSRRQGDTIY
TRBV29-1	SVETGARETQY
TRBV4-1	ASSQERTGRTYEQY
TRBV7-6	ASSLGQGQDEQF
TRBV6-5	ASSYSGQGRGPNEKLF
TRBV6-5	ASSYNADTQY
TRBV6-2/TRBV6-3	ASSPLRPNTEAF
TRBV29-1	SVVDREMNTEAF
TRBV7-2	ASSLAYDRPQF
TRBV7-2	ASSLVDMGTGELF
TRBV12-3/TRBV12-4	ASTLGQGTEAF
TRBV12-3/TRBV12-4	ASSLPGVGGYT
TRBV19	ASSIRTHTNRELF
TRBV6-4	ASSRELQETQY
TRBV20-1	SARDAGSSYNSPLH
TRBV7-8	ASTLGGGSGNTIY
TRBV6-1	ASSKSTGAGYYNEQF
TRBV6-1	ASRQRPAGLAGELF
TRBV4-1	ASSQRRDRGETQY
TRBV25-1	ASSEEQGQSGNTIY
TRBV11-3	ASSSGSPDGYT
TRBV19	ASSDSGLAGVIHEQY
TRBV7-2	ASSLAHSGGPWEQY
TRBV7-2	ASSLVWGYENNEQF
TRBV6-1	ASSGGSSSGANVLT
TRBV5-4	ASSSQGGRGTEAF
TRBV28	ASSGIYEQY
TRBV7-2	ASSRGTGAVSPHH
TRBV20-1	SARWRDSYEQY
TRBV6-1	ASDKTGSGNTIY
TRBV4-2	ASSQVASGNGVDTQY
TRBV19	ASSTGGSGVNHNEQF
TRBV7-2	ASSWTPGPSTEAF
TRBV2	ASSPDSSGNTIY
TRBV29-1	SVLTGTSSTDTQY
TRBV4-3	ASSQGTGTRSGELF
TRBV7-9	ASSPSLYQGNTEAF
TRBV20-1	SASVDQETQY
TRBV7-2	ASSLDVVTDTQY
TRBV29-1	SVGLAGQTYNEQF
TRBV5-6	ASSLGGAEGEQY
TRBV7-3	ASGTTTPGELF
TRBV27	ASSLWNGELF